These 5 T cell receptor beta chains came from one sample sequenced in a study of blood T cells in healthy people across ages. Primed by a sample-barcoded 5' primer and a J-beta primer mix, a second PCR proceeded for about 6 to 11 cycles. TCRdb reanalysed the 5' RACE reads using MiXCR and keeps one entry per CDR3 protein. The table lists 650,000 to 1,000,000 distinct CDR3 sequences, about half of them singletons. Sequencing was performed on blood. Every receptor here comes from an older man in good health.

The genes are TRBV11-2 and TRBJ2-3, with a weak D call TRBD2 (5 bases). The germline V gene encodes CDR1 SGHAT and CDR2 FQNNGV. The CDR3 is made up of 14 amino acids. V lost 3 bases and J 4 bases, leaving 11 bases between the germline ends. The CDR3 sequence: CASSFEILADTQYF. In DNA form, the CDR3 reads TGTGCCAGCAGCTTCGAAATACTAGCAGATACGCAGTATTTT. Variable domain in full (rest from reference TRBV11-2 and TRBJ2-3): EAGVAQSPRYKIIEKRQSVAFWCNPISGHATLYWYQQILGQGPKLLIQFQNNGVVDDSQLPKDRFSAERLKGVDSTLKIQPAKLEDSAVYLCASSFEILADTQYFGPGTRLTVL.

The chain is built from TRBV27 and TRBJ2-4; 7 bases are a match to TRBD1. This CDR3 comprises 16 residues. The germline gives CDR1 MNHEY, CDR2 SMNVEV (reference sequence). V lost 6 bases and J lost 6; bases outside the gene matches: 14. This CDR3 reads CASSLRTGSLGNIQYF. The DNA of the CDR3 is TGTGCCAGCAGCCTACGGACAGGCTCCTTGGGAAACATTCAGTACTTC.

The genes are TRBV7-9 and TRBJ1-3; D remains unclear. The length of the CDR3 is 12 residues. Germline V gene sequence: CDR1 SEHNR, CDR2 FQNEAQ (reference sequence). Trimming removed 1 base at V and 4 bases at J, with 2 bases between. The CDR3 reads CASSLEGNTIYF. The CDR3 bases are TGTGCCAGCAGCTTAGAGGGAAACACCATATATTTT.

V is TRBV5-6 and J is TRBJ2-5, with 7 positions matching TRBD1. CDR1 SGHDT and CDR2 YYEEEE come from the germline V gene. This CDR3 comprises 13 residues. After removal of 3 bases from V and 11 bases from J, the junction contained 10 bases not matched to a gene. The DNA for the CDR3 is TGTGCCAGCAGCTCGGACAGGTTGCACGGGCAGTACTTC. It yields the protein CASSSDRLHGQYF.

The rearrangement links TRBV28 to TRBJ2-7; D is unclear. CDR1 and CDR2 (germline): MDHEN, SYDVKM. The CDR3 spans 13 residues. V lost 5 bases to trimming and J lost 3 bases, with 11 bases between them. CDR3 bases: TGTGCCAGCAGTGTATCCCAGAGCTACGAGCAGTACTTC. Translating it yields CASSVSQSYEQYF. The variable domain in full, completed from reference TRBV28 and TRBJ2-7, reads DVKVTQSSRYLVKRTGEKVFLECVQDMDHENMFWYRQDPGLGLRLIYFSYDVKMKEKGDIPEGYSVSREKKERFSLILESASTNQTSMYLCASSVSQSYEQYFGPGTRLTVT.